These 16 T cell receptor beta chains were all obtained from the same sample, sequenced in a study of OX40 agonist ivuxolimab in advanced cancers. The repertoire was sequenced with immunoSEQ multiplex PCR; TCRdb's copy has only in-frame clones and lacks some. This sample carries approximately 77,000 clones, 90% of them seen once, and the ten largest clones take about 1.8%. The sample here was CD4+ or CD8+ T cells sorted from blood, taken in a trial of the OX40 agonist ivuxolimab. The receptors were sampled from an adult with an advanced solid tumor such as melanoma, head and neck, liver or kidney cancer.

The chain is built from TRBV19 and TRBJ2-2; 8 bases fit TRBD1. The CDR3 is made up of 17 amino acids. V lost 4 bases to trimming and J lost 7 bases; unmatched junction nucleotides: 14. CDR1 LNHDA and CDR2 SQIVND come from the germline V gene (reference sequence). DNA for the CDR3: TGTGCCAGTAGTACCCGCCGGGGGCAGGGGGCAATCGGGGAGCTGTTTTTT. Translation: CASSTRRGQGAIGELFF.

The rearrangement links TRBV18 to TRBJ2-1, with a tentative D call TRBD1 (5 bases). V was pared by 0 bases and J by 8 bases, with 8 bases between. Germline lookup yields CDR1 KGHSH and CDR2 LQKENI. The CDR3 covers 13 residues. For the CDR3, the DNA is TGTGCCAGCTCACCACCAGGGGTGGATGAGCAGTTCTTC. This sequence encodes CASSPPGVDEQFF.

The J gene is TRBJ1-2, the V gene TRBV10-3, with D unresolved. CDR1 and CDR2 (germline): ENHRY, SYGVKD. The CDR3 totals 13 residues. Trimming removed 1 base at V and 6 bases at J, with 9 bases between. For the CDR3, the DNA is TGTGCCATCAGTGAGTTACAAGGTCATGGCTACACCTTC. Translated, it gives CAISELQGHGYTF.

This chain joins TRBV28 and TRBJ2-1, with 10 bases matching TRBD2. The CDR3 has 16 residues. The V and J ends lost 2 bases and 3 bases, in that order; junction bases with no gene match: 4. Germline CDR1 MDHEN, CDR2 SYDVKM. In nucleotides, the CDR3 is TGTGCCAGCAGTTTAGGGGCTAGCGGGGGCTACAATGAGCAGTTCTTC. This codes for CASSLGASGGYNEQFF.

J is TRBJ2-1 and V is TRBV5-4; no firm D call. Trimming shortened V by 0 bases and J by 0 bases, and 7 bases separated the two germline ends. This CDR3 has 15 residues. The germline V gene encodes CDR1 SGHNT and CDR2 YYREEE (reference sequence). The CDR3, as DNA: TGTGCCAGCAGCTTGGACCGGGTCTCCTACAATGAGCAGTTCTTC. This gives the protein CASSLDRVSYNEQFF.

This sequence joins TRBV4-1 and TRBJ2-5, with D possibly matching TRBD2 (5 bases). This CDR3 has 15 residues. V was trimmed by 0 bases and J by 5 bases, leaving 13 bases between them. Germline CDR1 MGHRA, CDR2 YSYEKL. DNA of the CDR3: TGCGCCAGCAGCCAAGATCCCGAGGGCCTGGAGACCCAGTACTTC. This codes for CASSQDPEGLETQYF.

This clone was detected only a few times. J is TRBJ1-2 and V is TRBV5-5; D might be TRBD1 (5 bases). CDR1 is SGHKS, CDR2 YYEKEE, per germline (reference sequence). The V gene lost 4 bases and the J gene lost 5 bases, with 18 bases spanning the gap. The CDR3 contains 15 residues. The CDR3 loop reads CASSPGAWQGYGYTF. The CDR3 bases are TGTGCCAGCAGCCCCGGTGCGTGGCAGGGATATGGCTACACCTTC.

This clone was detected only once. The J gene is TRBJ1-1, the V gene TRBV6-1; D gene unclear. Per the germline V gene, CDR1 is MNHNS and CDR2 is SASEGT. There are 15 residues in the CDR3. V lost 5 bases and J 1 base, leaving 14 bases between the germline ends. The CDR3 nucleotides read TGTGCCAGCAGTCCAAGTCCCTGGGGGAACACTGAAGCTTTCTTT. Translation gives CASSPSPWGNTEAFF.

The V gene is TRBV11-3, the J gene TRBJ2-3; D is ambiguous. CDR3 size: 14 residues. V was pared by 4 bases and J by 2 bases, with 10 bases between. The germline V gene has CDR1 SGHNT and CDR2 YENEEA. The CDR3 sequence is CASSSRTFTDTQYF. The DNA of the CDR3 is TGTGCCAGCAGCTCGAGGACCTTCACAGATACGCAGTATTTT.

The chain uses TRBV6-5 and TRBJ1-1; possible D gene TRBD1, 6 bases. Between the trimmed V and J ends, which lost 8 bases and 4 bases, there was a span of 17 bases. The CDR3 covers 14 residues. From germline, CDR1 is MNHEY and CDR2 SVGAGI. This CDR3 is CASFPRQQGTEAFF. In DNA, the CDR3 is TGTGCCAGCTTCCCTCGACAACAGGGCACTGAAGCTTTCTTT.

This chain connects TRBV15 to TRBJ2-1; D is uncertain. V was shortened by 1 base and J by 0 bases, with 7 bases between the two germline ends. CDR3 length equals 15 residues. The germline V gene encodes CDR1 LNHNV and CDR2 YYDKDF (reference sequence). CDR3: CATSRAVGSYNEQFF. The CDR3 DNA is TGTGCCACCAGCAGAGCGGTTGGCTCCTACAATGAGCAGTTCTTC.

This chain uses TRBV29-1 with TRBJ1-2; D not resolved. Per germline, CDR1 SQVTM and CDR2 ANQGSEA. This CDR3 spans 11 amino acids. V dropped 6 bases and J dropped 4 bases, with 9 bases sitting between them. In DNA form, the CDR3 reads TGCAGCGTGGAGGGTAGCTATGGCTACACCTTC. It specifies CSVEGSYGYTF.

J is TRBJ1-3 and V is TRBV7-2, with 7 bases matching TRBD1. This CDR3 is built from 14 residues. V dropped 5 bases and J dropped 7; count of bases not matched to a gene: 8. Germline V gene sequence: CDR1 SGHTA, CDR2 FQGNSA. The CDR3 sequence is CASSPPWDSNTIYF. The CDR3 nucleotides are TGTGCCAGCAGCCCCCCATGGGACAGTAACACCATATATTTT.

The chain recombines TRBV29-1 with TRBJ2-3; possibly TRBD2 for D (6 bases). The V and J ends lost 5 bases and 4 bases respectively, with 16 bases between them. This CDR3 comprises 14 residues. The germline gives CDR1 SQVTM, CDR2 ANQGSEA. CDR3 loop: CSVPGTLSADTQYF. As DNA, the CDR3 is TGCAGCGTTCCCGGGACTCTCTCGGCAGATACGCAGTATTTT.

DNA of the CDR3: TGTGCCAGCAGCCCGGGACAGGGGGTAGCCGGGGAGCTGTTTTTT. Its protein is CASSPGQGVAGELFF. J is TRBJ2-2 and V is TRBV11-3, with 11 bases fitting TRBD1. The CDR3 covers 15 residues. Per germline, CDR1 SGHNT and CDR2 YENEEA. J gave up 6 bases and V 5 bases, and 5 bases lay outside the gene matches.

The chain joins TRBV19 to TRBJ1-1; maybe TRBD1 (5 bases). Germline V gene sequence: CDR1 LNHDA, CDR2 SQIVND (reference sequence). This CDR3 has 13 amino acids. Trimming left V 4 bases short and J 3 bases short, with 9 bases between. CDR3 DNA: TGTGCCAGTAGTAGGGGCGAGTACACTGAAGCTTTCTTT. Amino acids: CASSRGEYTEAFF.